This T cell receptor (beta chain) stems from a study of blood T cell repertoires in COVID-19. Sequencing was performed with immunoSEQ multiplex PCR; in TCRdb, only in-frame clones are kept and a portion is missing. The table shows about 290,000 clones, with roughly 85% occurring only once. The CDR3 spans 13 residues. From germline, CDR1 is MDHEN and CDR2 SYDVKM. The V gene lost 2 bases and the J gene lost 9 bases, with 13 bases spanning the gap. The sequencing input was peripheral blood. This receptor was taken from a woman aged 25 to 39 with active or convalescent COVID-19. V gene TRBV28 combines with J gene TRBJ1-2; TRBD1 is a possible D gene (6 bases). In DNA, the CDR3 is TGTGCCAGCAGTTTAGGCAGGGGATATAGCTACACCTTC. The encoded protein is CASSLGRGYSYTF.